The rows below give T cell receptor beta chains drawn from one sample of a study of blood T cell repertoires in COVID-19. The repertoire was sequenced with immunoSEQ multiplex PCR; TCRdb's copy has only in-frame clones and lacks some. The repertoire holds under 200,000 clones, with around nine tenths as singletons. Sequences were obtained from peripheral blood. Source of these receptors: an older man with acute or convalescent COVID-19. Both conserved end residues are part of each CDR3. The D gene is left open where the match is weak. Size tells how often a clone was seen (once, few, many) or the class of an expanded clone, and some rows leave it out.

J: TRBJ2-7; D: TRBD2; V: TRBV4-3; size: NA; DNA: TGCGCCAGCAGCCGGGGGAGGGTGTCCTACGAGCAGTACTTC; CDR3: CASSRGRVSYEQYF
J: TRBJ2-1; D: TRBD1; V: TRBV29-1; size: NA; DNA: TGCAGCGTTGGAGGGACAGGGGTCTACAATGAGCAGTTCTTC; CDR3: CSVGGTGVYNEQFF
J: TRBJ1-5; D: NA; V: TRBV28; size: once; DNA: TGTGCCAGCAGTTTCCCGGACAGCGGACAAGGGCAGCCCCAGCATTTT; CDR3: CASSFPDSGQGQPQHF
J: TRBJ2-1; D: NA; V: TRBV5-6; size: NA; DNA: TGTGCCAGCAGCTTGTCAGGGGTCTACAATGAGCAGTTCTTC; CDR3: CASSLSGVYNEQFF
J: TRBJ1-2; D: NA; V: TRBV25-1; size: NA; DNA: TGTGCCAGCAGTGAATCAGGAACCTCTTATGGCTACACCTTC; CDR3: CASSESGTSYGYTF
J: TRBJ1-3; D: NA; V: TRBV18; size: NA; DNA: TGTGCCAGCTCACCACCTGACAGTGGAAACACCATATATTTT; CDR3: CASSPPDSGNTIYF
J: TRBJ2-1; D: NA; V: TRBV9; size: NA; DNA: TGTGCCAGCAGCGTTAAGACAAACCGTGAGCAGTTCTTC; CDR3: CASSVKTNREQFF
J: TRBJ1-4; D: NA; V: TRBV5-5; size: NA; DNA: TGTGCCAGCAGCTCTGCCCTCGGGACTGACGAAAAACTGTTTTTT; CDR3: CASSSALGTDEKLFF
J: TRBJ2-5; D: TRBD2; V: TRBV19; size: NA; DNA: TGTGCCAGTAGCTCCCTAGCGGCCCGGGAAGAGACCCAGTACTTC; CDR3: CASSSLAAREETQYF
J: TRBJ1-1; D: TRBD1; V: TRBV2; size: NA; DNA: TGTGCCAGCAGACGGACAGGGGGCGCGAACACTGAAGCTTTCTTT; CDR3: CASRRTGGANTEAFF
J: TRBJ1-2; D: TRBD1; V: TRBV6-5; size: NA; DNA: TGTGCCAGCAGTTACTTCGACAGGGGGTTCTACTATGGCTACACCTTC; CDR3: CASSYFDRGFYYGYTF
J: TRBJ2-7; D: TRBD1; V: TRBV7-2; size: NA; DNA: TGTGCCAGCAGCCTCCGGGACAGGGGCTACGAGCAGTACTTC; CDR3: CASSLRDRGYEQYF
J: TRBJ1-6; D: NA; V: TRBV5-1; size: few; DNA: TGCGCCAGCAGCTTTGACAGCCCTCGTAATTCACCCCTCCACTTT; CDR3: CASSFDSPRNSPLHF
J: TRBJ1-1; D: NA; V: TRBV2; size: NA; DNA: TGTGCCAGCACTATCTCGACAGGGAACACTGAAGCTTTCTTT; CDR3: CASTISTGNTEAFF
J: TRBJ2-1; D: NA; V: TRBV11-3; size: NA; DNA: TGTGCCAGCAGCTTAGATGGGGCTTCCAACAATGAGCAGTTCTTC; CDR3: CASSLDGASNNEQFF
J: TRBJ1-5; D: NA; V: TRBV7-9; size: NA; DNA: TGTGCCAGCAGTTTAGACAGCGCGGGACAGCCCCAGCATTTT; CDR3: CASSLDSAGQPQHF
J: TRBJ2-7; D: TRBD2; V: TRBV7-2; size: once; DNA: TGTGCCAGCAGCGTGGCGGTAGCGGGGTCCATCTACGAGCAGTACTTC; CDR3: CASSVAVAGSIYEQYF
J: TRBJ2-1; D: TRBD2; V: TRBV4-2; size: few; DNA: TGTGCCAGCAGCCAAGATCAGCGGGAGATTGGCAATGAGCAGTTCTTC; CDR3: CASSQDQREIGNEQFF
J: TRBJ1-4; D: NA; V: TRBV19; size: NA; DNA: TGTGCCAGTACTAGGGGATCAGATGAAAAACTGTTTTTT; CDR3: CASTRGSDEKLFF
J: TRBJ2-6; D: TRBD1; V: TRBV28; size: NA; DNA: TGTGCCAGCAGCTCTACGACAGGGGGCGCTGGGGCCAACGTCCTGACTTTC; CDR3: CASSSTTGGAGANVLTF
J: TRBJ2-5; D: NA; V: TRBV6-2/TRBV6-3; size: few; DNA: TGTGCCAGCAGCCCCCGGGGGATAGAGACCCAGTACTTC; CDR3: CASSPRGIETQYF
J: TRBJ1-2; D: NA; V: TRBV21-1; size: NA; DNA: TGTGCCAGCAGCGGACACAGGGGTGACGGCTATGGCTACACCTTC; CDR3: CASSGHRGDGYGYTF
J: TRBJ2-1; D: TRBD2; V: TRBV2; size: once; DNA: TGTGCCAGCAGTGAGTTGACTAGCGATAATGAGCAGTTCTTC; CDR3: CASSELTSDNEQFF
J: TRBJ1-2; D: NA; V: TRBV29-1; size: NA; DNA: TGCAGCGTTGAAGATCGGACTTACTATGGCTACACCTTC; CDR3: CSVEDRTYYGYTF
J: TRBJ2-7; D: NA; V: TRBV3-1/TRBV3-2; size: NA; DNA: TGTGCCAGCAGCCTCGGACAGATCTACGAGCAGTACTTC; CDR3: CASSLGQIYEQYF
J: TRBJ2-7; D: NA; V: TRBV23-1; size: NA; DNA: TGCGCCAGCAGTCAATCGCCAGCCTACGAGCAGTACTTC; CDR3: CASSQSPAYEQYF
J: TRBJ1-4; D: TRBD1; V: TRBV3-1/TRBV3-2; size: NA; DNA: TGTGCCAGCAGCCCGGCAGGGGGCGCGGAAAAACTGTTTTTT; CDR3: CASSPAGGAEKLFF
J: TRBJ1-4; D: NA; V: TRBV15; size: once; DNA: TGTGCCACCAGCAGAGATCCGGCAGGGCTGAGTGAAAAACTGTTTTTT; CDR3: CATSRDPAGLSEKLFF
J: TRBJ2-3; D: TRBD2; V: TRBV9; size: NA; DNA: TGTGCCAGCAGCGGAGGCCTTAGCGGGAGCACAGATACGCAGTATTTT; CDR3: CASSGGLSGSTDTQYF
J: TRBJ2-1; D: NA; V: TRBV7-3; size: once; DNA: TGTGCCAGCAGCCCGGGAGACAATGAGCAGTTCTTC; CDR3: CASSPGDNEQFF
J: TRBJ2-7; D: TRBD2; V: TRBV5-1; size: NA; DNA: TGCGCCAGCAGCTTGGAGGGTCTAGCGGGCCTCTACGAGCAGTACTTC; CDR3: CASSLEGLAGLYEQYF
J: TRBJ2-2; D: TRBD2; V: TRBV24-1; size: NA; DNA: TGTGCCACCAGCTTAGCGGGGGGACGGACCGGGGAGCTGTTTTTT; CDR3: CATSLAGGRTGELFF
J: TRBJ2-3; D: TRBD2; V: TRBV7-3; size: NA; DNA: TGTGCCAGCAGCCCCACCGGGGGGTCCGCAGATACGCAGTATTTT; CDR3: CASSPTGGSADTQYF
J: TRBJ2-7; D: TRBD2; V: TRBV6-4; size: once; DNA: TGTGCCAGCAGTGATGGCCCCTCGCGGGAGTACGAGCAGTACTTC; CDR3: CASSDGPSREYEQYF
J: TRBJ2-3; D: TRBD2; V: TRBV29-1; size: NA; DNA: TGCAGCGTTGCCGGAGCGGGAGGGCCGGTAGATACGCAGTATTTT; CDR3: CSVAGAGGPVDTQYF
J: TRBJ2-3; D: NA; V: TRBV7-3; size: NA; DNA: TGTGCCAGCAGCTACAGCGGAGGCACAGATACGCAGTATTTT; CDR3: CASSYSGGTDTQYF
J: TRBJ1-1; D: NA; V: TRBV2; size: few; DNA: TGTGCCAGCAAAGGTTCCCAGGTGAACACTGAAGCTTTCTTT; CDR3: CASKGSQVNTEAFF